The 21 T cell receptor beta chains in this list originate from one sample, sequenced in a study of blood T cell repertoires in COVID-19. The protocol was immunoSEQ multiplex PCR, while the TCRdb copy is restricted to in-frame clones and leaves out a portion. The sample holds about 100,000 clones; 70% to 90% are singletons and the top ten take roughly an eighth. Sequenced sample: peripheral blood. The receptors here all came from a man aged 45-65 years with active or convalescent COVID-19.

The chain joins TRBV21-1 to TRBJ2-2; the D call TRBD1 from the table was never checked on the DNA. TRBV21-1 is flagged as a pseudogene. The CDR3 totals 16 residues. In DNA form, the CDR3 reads TGTGCCAGCAGCAAAAGGGCAGGGCCGAACACCGGGGAGCTGTTTTTT. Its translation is CASSKRAGPNTGELFF.

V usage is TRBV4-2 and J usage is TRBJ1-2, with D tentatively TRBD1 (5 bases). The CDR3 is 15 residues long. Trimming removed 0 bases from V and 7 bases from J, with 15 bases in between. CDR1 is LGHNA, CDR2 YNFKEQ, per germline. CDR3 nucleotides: TGTGCCAGCAGCCAAGATGGGGGAGGAGAAAGTGGCTACACCTTC. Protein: CASSQDGGGESGYTF.

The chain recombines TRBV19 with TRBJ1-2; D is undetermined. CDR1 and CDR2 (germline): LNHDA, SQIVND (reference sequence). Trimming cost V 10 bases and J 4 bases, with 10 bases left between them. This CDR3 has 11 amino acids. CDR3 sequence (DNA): TGTGCCACCCAAGGAGGCTATGGCTACACCTTC. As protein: CATQGGYGYTF.

CDR3 residues: CASSPTGQGIDEQFF. In DNA form, the CDR3 reads TGCGCCAGCAGCCCAACAGGTCAGGGTATCGATGAGCAGTTCTTC. The V and J genes are TRBV5-1 and TRBJ2-1; D is perhaps TRBD1 (5 bases). There are 15 residues in the CDR3. The germline gives CDR1 SGHRS, CDR2 YFSETQ. The V end lost 4 bases, the J end lost 8 bases, and 19 bases lay between the germline ends.

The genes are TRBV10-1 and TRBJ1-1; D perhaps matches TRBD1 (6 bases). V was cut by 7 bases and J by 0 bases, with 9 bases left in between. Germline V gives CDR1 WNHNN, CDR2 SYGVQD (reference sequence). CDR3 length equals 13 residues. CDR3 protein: CASNRVMNTEAFF. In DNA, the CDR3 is TGCGCCAGCAACAGGGTCATGAACACTGAAGCTTTCTTT.

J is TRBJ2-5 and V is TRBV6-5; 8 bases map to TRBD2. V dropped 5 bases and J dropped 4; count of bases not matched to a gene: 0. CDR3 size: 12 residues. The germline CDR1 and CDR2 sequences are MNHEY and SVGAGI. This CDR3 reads CASSLAGETQYF. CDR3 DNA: TGTGCCAGCAGTCTAGCGGGAGAGACCCAGTACTTC.

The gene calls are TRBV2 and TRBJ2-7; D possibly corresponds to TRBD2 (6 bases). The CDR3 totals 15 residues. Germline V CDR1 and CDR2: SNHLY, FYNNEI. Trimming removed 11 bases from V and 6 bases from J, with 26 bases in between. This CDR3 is CAGGDSGRSLGEQYF. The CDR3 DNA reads TGTGCCGGTGGGGACTCTGGGAGGTCGTTGGGCGAGCAGTACTTC.

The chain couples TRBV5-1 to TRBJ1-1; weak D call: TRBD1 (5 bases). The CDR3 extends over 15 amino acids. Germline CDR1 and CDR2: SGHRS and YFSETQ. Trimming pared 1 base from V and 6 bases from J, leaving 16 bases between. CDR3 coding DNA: TGCGCCAGCAGCTTGTTCATTGGGGGGGAATCTGAAGCTTTCTTT. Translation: CASSLFIGGESEAFF.

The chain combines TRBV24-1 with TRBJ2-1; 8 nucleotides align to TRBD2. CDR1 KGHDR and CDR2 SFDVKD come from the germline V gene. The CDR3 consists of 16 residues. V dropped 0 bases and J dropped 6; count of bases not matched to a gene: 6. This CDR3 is CATSDLAGGVVNEQFF. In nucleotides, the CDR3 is TGTGCCACCAGTGATTTGGCGGGGGGCGTCGTCAATGAGCAGTTCTTC.

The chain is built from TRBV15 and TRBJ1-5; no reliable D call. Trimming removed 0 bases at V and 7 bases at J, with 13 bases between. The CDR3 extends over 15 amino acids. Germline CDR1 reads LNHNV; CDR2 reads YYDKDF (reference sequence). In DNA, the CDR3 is TGTGCCACCAGCAGAGATGTGGGGAGTAGACAGCCCCAGCATTTT. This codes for CATSRDVGSRQPQHF.

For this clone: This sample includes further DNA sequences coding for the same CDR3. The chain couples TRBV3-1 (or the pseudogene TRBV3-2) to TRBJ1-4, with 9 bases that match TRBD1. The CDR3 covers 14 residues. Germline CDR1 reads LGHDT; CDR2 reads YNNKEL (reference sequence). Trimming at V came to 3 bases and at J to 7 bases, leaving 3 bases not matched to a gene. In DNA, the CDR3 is TGTGCCAGCAGCCAGAGACAGGGGGGTGAAAAACTGTTTTTT. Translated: CASSQRQGGEKLFF.

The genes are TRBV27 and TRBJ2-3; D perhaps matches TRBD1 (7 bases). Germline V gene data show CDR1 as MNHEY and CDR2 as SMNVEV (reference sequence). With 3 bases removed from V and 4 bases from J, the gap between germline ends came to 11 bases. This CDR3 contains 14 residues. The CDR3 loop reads CASSFRRGADTQYF. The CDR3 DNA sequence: TGTGCCAGCAGTTTCCGCAGGGGGGCAGATACGCAGTATTTT.

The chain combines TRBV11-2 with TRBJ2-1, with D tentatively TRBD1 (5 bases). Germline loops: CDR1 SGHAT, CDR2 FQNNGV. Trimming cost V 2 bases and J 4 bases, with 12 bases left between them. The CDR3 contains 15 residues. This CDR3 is CASSLQPGWYNEQFF. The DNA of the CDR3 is TGTGCCAGCAGCTTACAGCCAGGGTGGTACAATGAGCAGTTCTTC. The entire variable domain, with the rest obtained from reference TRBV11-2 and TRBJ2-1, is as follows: EAGVAQSPRYKIIEKRQSVAFWCNPISGHATLYWYQQILGQGPKLLIQFQNNGVVDDSQLPKDRFSAERLKGVDSTLKIQPAKLEDSAVYLCASSLQPGWYNEQFFGPGTRLTVL.

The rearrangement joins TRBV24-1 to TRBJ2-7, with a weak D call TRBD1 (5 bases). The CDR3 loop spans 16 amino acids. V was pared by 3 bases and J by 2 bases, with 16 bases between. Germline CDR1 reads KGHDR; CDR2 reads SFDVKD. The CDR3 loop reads CATSDPAGNRPYEQYF. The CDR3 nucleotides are TGTGCCACCAGTGATCCGGCTGGCAACAGGCCCTACGAGCAGTACTTC.

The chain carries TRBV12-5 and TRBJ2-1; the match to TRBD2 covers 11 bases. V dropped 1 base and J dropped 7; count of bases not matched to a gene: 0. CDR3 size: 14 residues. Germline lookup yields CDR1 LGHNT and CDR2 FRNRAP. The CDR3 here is CASGLGLAGNEQFF. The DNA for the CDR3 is TGTGCTAGTGGTTTGGGACTAGCGGGAAATGAGCAGTTCTTC.

CDR3 in DNA: TGTGCCAGCTCTCCCAGGGGGCTTGACGGCTACACCTTC. Its translation: CASSPRGLDGYTF. The chain carries TRBV18 and TRBJ1-2, with TRBD1 identical over 8 bases. V shed 6 bases and J 8 bases; nucleotides not matched to a gene: 8. CDR3 size: 13 residues. The germline CDR1 and CDR2 sequences are KGHSH and LQKENI. The full variable domain, with the rest looked up from reference TRBV18 and TRBJ1-2, is NAGVMQNPRHLVRRRGQEARLRCSPMKGHSHVYWYRQLPEEGLKFMVYLQKENIIDESGMPKERFSAEFPKEGPSILRIQQVVRGDSAAYFCASSPRGLDGYTFGSGTRLTVV.

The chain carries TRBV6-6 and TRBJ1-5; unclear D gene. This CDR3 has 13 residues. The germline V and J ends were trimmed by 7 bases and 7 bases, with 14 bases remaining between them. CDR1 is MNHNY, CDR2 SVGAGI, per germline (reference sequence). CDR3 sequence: CASTRGEGQPQHF. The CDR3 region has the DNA TGTGCCAGCACCCGCGGGGAGGGACAGCCCCAGCATTTT.

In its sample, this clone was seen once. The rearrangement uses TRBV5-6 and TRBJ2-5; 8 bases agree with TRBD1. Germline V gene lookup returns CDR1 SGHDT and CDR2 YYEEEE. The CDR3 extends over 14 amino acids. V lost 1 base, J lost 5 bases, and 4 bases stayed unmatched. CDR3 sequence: CASSLQQGVETQYF. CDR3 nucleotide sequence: TGTGCCAGCAGCTTGCAACAGGGGGTGGAGACCCAGTACTTC.

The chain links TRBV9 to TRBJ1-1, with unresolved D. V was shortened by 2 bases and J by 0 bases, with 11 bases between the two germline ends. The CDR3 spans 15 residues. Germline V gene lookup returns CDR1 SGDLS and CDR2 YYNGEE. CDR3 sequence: CASSVFRRMNTEAFF. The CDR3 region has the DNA TGTGCCAGCAGCGTCTTTCGCAGGATGAACACTGAAGCTTTCTTT. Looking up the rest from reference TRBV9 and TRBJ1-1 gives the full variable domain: DSGVTQTPKHLITATGQRVTLRCSPRSGDLSVYWYQQSLDQGLQFLIQYYNGEERAKGNILERFSAQQFPDLHSELNLSSLELGDSALYFCASSVFRRMNTEAFFGQGTRLTVV.

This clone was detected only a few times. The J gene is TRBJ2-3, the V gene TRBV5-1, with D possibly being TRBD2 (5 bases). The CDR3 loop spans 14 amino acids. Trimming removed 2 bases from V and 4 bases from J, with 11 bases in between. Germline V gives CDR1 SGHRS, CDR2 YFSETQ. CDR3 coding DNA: TGCGCCAGCAGCTTCGAAAGCGGATCAGATACGCAGTATTTT. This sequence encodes CASSFESGSDTQYF.

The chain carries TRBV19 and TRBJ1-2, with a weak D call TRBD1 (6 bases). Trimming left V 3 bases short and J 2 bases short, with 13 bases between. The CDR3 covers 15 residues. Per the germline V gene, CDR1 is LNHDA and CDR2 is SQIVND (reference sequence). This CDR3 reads CASSIMGAGNYGYTF. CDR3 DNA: TGTGCCAGTAGTATCATGGGGGCAGGGAACTATGGCTACACCTTC.